This T cell receptor (beta chain) comes out of a study of shared clonotypes between healthy human individuals. Per the germline V gene, CDR1 is SNHLY and CDR2 is FYNNEI. The V end was cut by 5 bases, the J end by 0 bases, with 14 bases between. The CDR3 is made up of 16 amino acids. Libraries were prepared by immunoSEQ multiplex PCR; TCRdb keeps only in-frame clonotypes and omits some of them. The sample consists of nearly 500,000 clones, over 60% of them appearing once. This chain joins TRBV2 and TRBJ2-1; weak D call: TRBD2 (6 bases). This clonotype originated in a woman aged 40-49 years in good health. Some clones in this sample may be carry-over from other donors' samples. Input material: PBMCs. In DNA, the CDR3 is TGTGCCAGCAGTACCCAGACTAGTAGCTCCTACAATGAGCAGTTCTTC. Translating gives CASSTQTSSSYNEQFF.